The TCR beta chain under discussion was sequenced for a study of CD8 T cells in Susac syndrome. As to this clonotype: Its cognate antigen is unknown.

Random hexamers were used to reverse transcribe an amount of roughly 0.45 to 1 ug RNA. In TCRdb, the immunoSEQ multiplex PCR reads were re-called with MiXCR into one record per CDR3 protein. The sample has over 80,000 distinct CDR3 sequences, roughly 93% seen once. Trimming stripped 6 bases from V and 5 bases from J, with 10 bases between. The CDR3 runs 12 residues. CDR1 is SQVTM, CDR2 ANQGSEA, per germline. Study-wide findings and caveats: The study recognized that its TCR sequencing and HLA analysis covered a relatively small number of individuals.

The chain carries TRBV29-1 and TRBJ2-2; no definite D call. This clonotype originated in a human donor in good health. Sequencing was done on a sample of CD8+ T cells from PBMCs. The CDR3, as DNA: TGCAGCGTCTACAGAAAGACCGGGGAGCTGTTTTTT. Translated, it gives CSVYRKTGELFF.